Below, 18 T cell receptor beta chains from the same sample are listed, as sequenced in a study of blood T cell repertoires in COVID-19. Sequenced by immunoSEQ multiplex PCR; TCRdb stores in-frame clones only, minus some. The table records 25,000 to 35,000 clones, around 80% of them present only once. Source material: peripheral blood. The source of these receptors is a human donor in a cohort sampled during active COVID-19.

The chain has TRBV19 and TRBJ1-5; TRBD1 matches 7 bases. Looked up from germline, CDR1 is LNHDA and CDR2 is SQIVND (reference sequence). The CDR3 totals 15 residues. The V gene end was trimmed by 7 bases and the J gene end by 3 bases; junction bases not matched to a gene: 9. In nucleotides, the CDR3 is TGTGCCAGTAAAGTCGCAGGGGGGTTCAATCAGCCCCAGCATTTT. Its translation is CASKVAGGFNQPQHF.

The rearrangement links TRBV19 to TRBJ1-1; TRBD1 matches at 7 bases. Germline CDR1 is LNHDA and CDR2 is SQIVND (reference sequence). CDR3 length: 13 residues. V shed 5 bases, J shed 4 bases, and the junction held 4 bases outside the gene matches. The CDR3 sequence: CASSEQGSTEAFF. The DNA for the CDR3 is TGTGCCAGTAGTGAACAGGGGAGCACTGAAGCTTTCTTT.

The J gene is TRBJ1-6, the V gene TRBV18; 7 bases map to TRBD1. The V gene end was trimmed by 3 bases and the J gene end by 10 bases; junction bases not matched to a gene: 6. The germline V gene encodes CDR1 KGHSH and CDR2 LQKENI. The CDR3 contains 14 residues. Written as DNA, the CDR3 is TGTGCCAGCTCACCGCCACCACAGGGGTCACCCCTCCACTTT. This codes for CASSPPPQGSPLHF.

The chain uses TRBV3-1 (or the pseudogene TRBV3-2) and TRBJ1-1; perhaps TRBD1 as D (5 bases). Germline CDR1 reads LGHDT; CDR2 reads YNNKEL (reference sequence). Trimming removed 3 bases from V and 0 bases from J, with 11 bases in between. The CDR3 runs 15 residues. CDR3 in amino acids: CASSHGAGMNTEAFF. As DNA, the CDR3 is TGTGCCAGCAGCCACGGGGCGGGAATGAACACTGAAGCTTTCTTT.

This chain joins TRBV29-1 and TRBJ2-7; no clear D. V lost 1 base and J 6 bases, leaving 4 bases between the germline ends. There are 10 residues in the CDR3. The germline CDR1 and CDR2 sequences are SQVTM and ANQGSEA. The CDR3 sequence is CSVEVGEQYF. CDR3 in DNA: TGCAGCGTTGAAGTCGGCGAGCAGTACTTC.

This clone appeared once. The chain is built from TRBV5-6 and TRBJ2-7; D remains ambiguous. CDR1 is SGHDT and CDR2 is YYEEEE in the germline V gene. V gave up 0 bases and J gave up 6 bases, with 13 bases separating them. This CDR3 has 14 residues. The CDR3 nucleotides are TGTGCCAGCAGCTTGGCCAGATCCCCTCTCGAGCAGTACTTC. Protein product: CASSLARSPLEQYF.

This chain uses TRBV6-6 with TRBJ1-2; 7 bases fit TRBD1. The germline V gene has CDR1 MNHNY and CDR2 SVGAGI (reference sequence). Trimming took 0 bases from V and 3 from J; bases not matched to a gene: 1. There are 14 residues in the CDR3. Here the CDR3 reads CASSYSGTDYGYTF. The DNA of the CDR3 is TGTGCCAGCAGTTACTCTGGGACAGACTATGGCTACACCTTC.

This sequence joins TRBV6-5 and TRBJ2-7, with D tentatively TRBD1 (5 bases). The CDR3 totals 13 residues. Germline CDR1 MNHEY, CDR2 SVGAGI. V lost 6 bases and J 9 bases, leaving 18 bases between the germline ends. The CDR3 nucleotides read TGTGCCAGCAGCGCCGCCCAGGGCGCTGCGCAGTACTTC. It specifies CASSAAQGAAQYF.

V gene TRBV4-1 combines with J gene TRBJ2-5; the match to TRBD2 covers 11 bases. The CDR3 consists of 16 residues. V lost 3 bases and J lost 5; bases outside the gene matches: 8. Germline V gives CDR1 MGHRA, CDR2 YSYEKL. CDR3 bases: TGCGCCAGCAGCCAGGGTAGCGGGGGGGCGTGGGAGACCCAGTACTTC. Amino acid sequence: CASSQGSGGAWETQYF.

V and J are TRBV19 and TRBJ1-5; 10 nucleotides align to TRBD1. Looked up from germline, CDR1 is LNHDA and CDR2 is SQIVND (reference sequence). With 6 bases clipped from V and 7 bases from J, the junction kept 9 bases outside the gene matches. The CDR3 covers 15 residues. CDR3 protein: CASRLTGTGEQPQHF. The CDR3 nucleotides are TGTGCCAGTAGGCTAACCGGGACAGGGGAACAGCCCCAGCATTTT. Full variable domain (rest looked up from reference TRBV19 and TRBJ1-5): DGGITQSPKYLFRKEGQNVTLSCEQNLNHDAMYWYRQDPGQGLRLIYYSQIVNDFQKGDIAEGYSVSREKKESFPLTVTSAQKNPTAFYLCASRLTGTGEQPQHFGDGTRLSIL.

This chain connects TRBV27 to TRBJ2-3; D call uncertain. Between the trimmed V and J ends, which lost 4 bases and 3 bases, there was a span of 5 bases. Germline V lookup: CDR1 MNHEY, CDR2 SMNVEV (reference sequence). The CDR3 sequence is 12 residues long. The CDR3 loop is CASSSRTDTQYF. In DNA form, the CDR3 reads TGTGCCAGCAGTTCCAGAACAGATACGCAGTATTTT.

The rearrangement joins TRBV2 to TRBJ2-5; 10 bases are a match to TRBD2. Germline V CDR1 and CDR2: SNHLY, FYNNEI. The ends lost 6 bases at V and 5 bases at J; junction bases unmatched: 12. The CDR3 contains 16 residues. CDR3 bases: TGTGCCAGCAGCGAAAGCGGGGGGGCTTTTCAGGAGACCCAGTACTTC. Translating it yields CASSESGGAFQETQYF. The entire variable domain, with the rest obtained from reference TRBV2 and TRBJ2-5, is as follows: EPEVTQTPSHQVTQMGQEVILRCVPISNHLYFYWYRQILGQKVEFLVSFYNNEISEKSEIFDDQFSVERPDGSNFTLKIRSTKLEDSAMYFCASSESGGAFQETQYFGPGTRLLVL.

This chain connects TRBV19 to TRBJ2-5; 7 bases line up with TRBD1. With 6 bases clipped from V and 1 base from J, the junction kept 8 bases outside the gene matches. Germline V gene sequence: CDR1 LNHDA, CDR2 SQIVND (reference sequence). The CDR3 length is 15 residues. The CDR3 spells CASRYRGTVQETQYF. CDR3 nucleotide sequence: TGTGCCAGTAGGTACAGGGGAACGGTCCAAGAGACCCAGTACTTC.

The V call is TRBV30, the J call TRBJ1-5, with 12 bases lining up with TRBD1. V shed 7 bases, J shed 2 bases, and the junction held 6 bases outside the gene matches. Germline values: CDR1 GTSNPN, CDR2 SVGIG (reference sequence). The CDR3 contains 15 residues. The CDR3 loop reads CALGQGAFGNQPQHF. CDR3 coding DNA: TGTGCCTTGGGACAGGGGGCTTTTGGCAATCAGCCCCAGCATTTT.

The rearrangement uses TRBV28 and TRBJ1-1; TRBD1 is a possible D gene (6 bases). Germline V gene lookup returns CDR1 MDHEN and CDR2 SYDVKM. The CDR3 covers 12 residues. Trimming stripped 3 bases from V and 10 bases from J, with 12 bases between. The CDR3 region is CASSLGHRTAFF. The CDR3, as DNA: TGTGCCAGCAGTTTGGGACACAGGACAGCTTTCTTT. The whole variable domain, filled in from reference TRBV28 and TRBJ1-1, reads DVKVTQSSRYLVKRTGEKVFLECVQDMDHENMFWYRQDPGLGLRLIYFSYDVKMKEKGDIPEGYSVSREKKERFSLILESASTNQTSMYLCASSLGHRTAFFGQGTRLTVV.

The chain couples TRBV11-2 to TRBJ1-1; 8 positions match TRBD1. The CDR3 totals 13 residues. The V and J ends lost 9 bases and 4 bases, in that order; junction bases with no gene match: 7. CDR1 is SGHAT, CDR2 FQNNGV, per germline. This CDR3 reads CASRQGSSTEAFF. The DNA for the CDR3 is TGTGCCAGTCGACAGGGGAGTTCCACTGAAGCTTTCTTT.

The gene calls are TRBV27 and TRBJ1-2, with D maybe TRBD1 (6 bases). There are 13 residues in the CDR3. Germline CDR1 reads MNHEY; CDR2 reads SMNVEV (reference sequence). The V end was cut by 6 bases, the J end by 3 bases, with 11 bases between. The CDR3 coding sequence is TGTGCCAGCAGACGAACAGGGTACTATGGCTACACCTTC. Protein: CASRRTGYYGYTF.

The chain couples TRBV3-1 (or the pseudogene TRBV3-2) to TRBJ1-6; 9 bases line up with TRBD1. J was trimmed by 9 bases and V by 4 bases; bases with no gene match: 4. Germline V gives CDR1 LGHDT, CDR2 YNNKEL (reference sequence). The CDR3 has 14 residues. The CDR3: CASSLRQGVSPLHF. The DNA for the CDR3 is TGTGCCAGCAGCCTTCGACAGGGGGTTTCACCCCTCCACTTT.